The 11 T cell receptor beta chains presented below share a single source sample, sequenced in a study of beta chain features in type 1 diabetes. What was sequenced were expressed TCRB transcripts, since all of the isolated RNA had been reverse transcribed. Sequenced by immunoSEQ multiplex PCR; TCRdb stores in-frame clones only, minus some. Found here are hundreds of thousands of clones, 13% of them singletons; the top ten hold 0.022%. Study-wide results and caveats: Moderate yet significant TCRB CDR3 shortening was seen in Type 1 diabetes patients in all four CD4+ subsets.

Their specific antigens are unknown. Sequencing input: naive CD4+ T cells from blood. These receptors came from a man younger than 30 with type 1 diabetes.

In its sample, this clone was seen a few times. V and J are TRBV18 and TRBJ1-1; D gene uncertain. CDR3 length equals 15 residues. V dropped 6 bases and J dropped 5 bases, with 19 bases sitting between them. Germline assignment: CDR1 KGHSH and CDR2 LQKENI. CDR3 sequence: CASSPMGRPKTEAFF. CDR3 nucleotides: TGTGCCAGCTCCCCAATGGGAAGGCCCAAGACTGAAGCTTTCTTT.

The CDR3 DNA is TGTGCCAGTAGTACCCCGGGGATCCAAGAGACCCAGTACTTC. This sequence encodes CASSTPGIQETQYF. The rearrangement joins TRBV19 to TRBJ2-5; tentatively, D is TRBD2 (5 bases). V lost 4 bases and J 1 base, leaving 10 bases between the germline ends. The CDR3 is 14 residues long. CDR1 and CDR2 (germline): LNHDA, SQIVND (reference sequence).

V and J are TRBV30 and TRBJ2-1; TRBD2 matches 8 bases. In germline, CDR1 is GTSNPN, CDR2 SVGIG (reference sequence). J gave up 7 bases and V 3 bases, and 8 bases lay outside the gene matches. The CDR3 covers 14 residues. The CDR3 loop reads CAWSRGGLFNEQFF. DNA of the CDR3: TGTGCCTGGAGCCGGGGGGGCCTTTTTAATGAGCAGTTCTTC.

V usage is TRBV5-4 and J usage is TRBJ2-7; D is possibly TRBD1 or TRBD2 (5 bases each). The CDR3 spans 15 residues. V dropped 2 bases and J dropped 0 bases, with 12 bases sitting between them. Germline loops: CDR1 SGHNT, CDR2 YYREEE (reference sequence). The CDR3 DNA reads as TGTGCCAGCAGCTTTGGGGGAGAGAGCTCCTACGAGCAGTACTTC. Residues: CASSFGGESSYEQYF. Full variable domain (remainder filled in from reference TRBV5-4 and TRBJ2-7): ETGVTQSPTHLIKTRGQQVTLRCSSQSGHNTVSWYQQALGQGPQFIFQYYREEENGRGNFPPRFSGLQFPNYSSELNVNALELDDSALYLCASSFGGESSYEQYFGPGTRLTVT.

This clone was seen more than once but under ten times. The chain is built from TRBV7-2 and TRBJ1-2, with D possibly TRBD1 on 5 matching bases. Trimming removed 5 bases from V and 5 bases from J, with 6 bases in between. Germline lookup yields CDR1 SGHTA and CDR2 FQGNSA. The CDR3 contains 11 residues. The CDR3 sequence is CASSGGYGYTF. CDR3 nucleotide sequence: TGTGCCAGCAGCGGGGGGTATGGCTACACCTTC.

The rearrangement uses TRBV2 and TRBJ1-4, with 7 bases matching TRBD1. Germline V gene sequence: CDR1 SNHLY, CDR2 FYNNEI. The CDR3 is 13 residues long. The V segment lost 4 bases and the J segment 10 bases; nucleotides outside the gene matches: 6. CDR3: CASSAGTEGKLFF. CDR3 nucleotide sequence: TGTGCCAGCAGTGCCGGGACAGAGGGAAAACTGTTTTTT.

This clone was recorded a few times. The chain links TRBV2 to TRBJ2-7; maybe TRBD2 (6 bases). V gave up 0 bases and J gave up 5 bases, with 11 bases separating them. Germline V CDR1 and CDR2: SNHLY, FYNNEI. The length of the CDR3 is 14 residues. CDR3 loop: CASSEAAGGDEQYF. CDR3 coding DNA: TGTGCCAGCAGTGAAGCGGCTGGAGGGGACGAGCAGTACTTC.

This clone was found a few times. The chain's CDR3 is CAWRTGRTTNEKLFF. CDR3 in DNA: TGTGCCTGGAGGACAGGACGGACAACTAATGAAAAACTGTTTTTT. J is TRBJ1-4 and V is TRBV30, with a weak D call TRBD1 (6 bases). The length of the CDR3 is 15 residues. Trimming cost V 3 bases and J 0 bases, with 11 bases left between them. CDR1 is GTSNPN, CDR2 SVGIG, per germline (reference sequence).

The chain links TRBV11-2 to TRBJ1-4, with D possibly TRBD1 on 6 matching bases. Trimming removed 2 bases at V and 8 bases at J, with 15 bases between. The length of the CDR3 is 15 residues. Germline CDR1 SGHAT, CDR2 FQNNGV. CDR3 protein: CASSLMGTRWEKLFF. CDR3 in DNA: TGTGCCAGCAGCTTAATGGGGACACGGTGGGAAAAACTGTTTTTT.

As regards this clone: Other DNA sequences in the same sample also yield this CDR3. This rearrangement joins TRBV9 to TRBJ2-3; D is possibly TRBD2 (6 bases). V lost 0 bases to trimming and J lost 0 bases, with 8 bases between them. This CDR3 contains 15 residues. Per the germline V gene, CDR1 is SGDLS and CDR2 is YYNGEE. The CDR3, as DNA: TGTGCCAGCAGCGTAGCTGGGGGGAGCACAGATACGCAGTATTTT. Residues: CASSVAGGSTDTQYF.

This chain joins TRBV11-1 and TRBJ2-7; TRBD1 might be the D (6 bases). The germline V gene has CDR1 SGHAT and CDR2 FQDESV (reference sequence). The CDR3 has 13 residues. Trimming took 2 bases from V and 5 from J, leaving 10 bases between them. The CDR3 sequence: CASSLQGHDEQYF. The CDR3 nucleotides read TGTGCCAGCAGCTTACAGGGGCACGACGAGCAGTACTTC.